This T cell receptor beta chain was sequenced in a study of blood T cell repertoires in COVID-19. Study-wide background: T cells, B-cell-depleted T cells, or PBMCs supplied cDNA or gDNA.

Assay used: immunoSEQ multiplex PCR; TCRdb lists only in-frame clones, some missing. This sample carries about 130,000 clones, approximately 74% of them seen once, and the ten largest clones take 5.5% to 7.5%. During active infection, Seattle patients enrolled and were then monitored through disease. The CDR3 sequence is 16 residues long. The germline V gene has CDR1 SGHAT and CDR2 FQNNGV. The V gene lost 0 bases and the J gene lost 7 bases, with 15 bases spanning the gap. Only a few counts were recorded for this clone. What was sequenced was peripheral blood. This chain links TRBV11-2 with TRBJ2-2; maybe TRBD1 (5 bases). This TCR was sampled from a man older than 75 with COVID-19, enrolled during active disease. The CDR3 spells CASSLELPVRGGELFF. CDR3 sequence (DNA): TGTGCCAGCAGCTTAGAACTCCCCGTAAGGGGCGGGGAGCTGTTTTTT.